This T cell receptor (beta chain) derives from a study of Graves' ophthalmopathy and Graves' hyperthyroidism. At the level of the study: Peripheral blood collection took place at initial diagnosis, before any treatment.

The germline CDR1 and CDR2 sequences are SGHDT and YYEEEE. The ends were cut back, 1 base at V and 2 bases at J, with 9 bases in the middle. CDR3 length: 14 amino acids. In regard to this clonotype: Its antigen is undetermined.

Broader study findings: Blood contained most expanded thyroid clonotypes exceeding 0.001 frequency.

The TCR beta CDR3 regions underwent amplification from RNA transcripts. After a first-round RT-PCR with HTBI primers, a second-round multiplex PCR was run. TCRdb called the multiplex PCR reads again in MiXCR, with one record for every CDR3 protein. The sample holds hundreds of thousands of distinct CDR3 sequences; over 40% are singletons and the top ten take over 2.5%. Certain patients were not enrolled. These were patients with other autoimmune diseases, uncontrolled infections, pregnancy or lactation. Sampling around 10 ml of fresh peripheral blood provided the PBMCs. The chain recombines TRBV5-6 with TRBJ1-2; TRBD1 might be the D (5 bases). Sample: peripheral blood. The sequence was collected from an adult man with Graves' ophthalmopathy. The CDR3 region is CASSLQGMNYGYTF. CDR3 nucleotides: TGTGCCAGCAGCTTGCAGGGAATGAACTATGGCTACACCTTC.